Included here is one T cell receptor beta chain sequence, with context. This sample is drawn from a study of blood T cell repertoires in COVID-19. Overall study context: Donors in the United States, Italy and Spain gave samples during acute or convalescent COVID-19.

In the authors' methods: Reference gene primer amplification in the assay estimated nucleated cell counts. Sequenced by immunoSEQ multiplex PCR; TCRdb stores in-frame clones only, minus some. D and trimming were read from the DNA, whereas the V and J calls and clone size are those reported in that table. This table holds about 290,000 clones, roughly nine tenths found once. Assignments of participants to cohorts depended upon their own reported clinical history. Material for sequencing was PBMCs or T cells enriched from blood (not recorded which). This receptor was taken from a woman in her 40s who had recovered from COVID-19.

The CDR3 nucleotides are TGTGCCTGGAGCCATAGCGGGAATAGCGCAGATACGCAGTATTTT. It is translated as CAWSHSGNSADTQYF. This chain connects TRBV30 to TRBJ2-3, with 8 nucleotides matching TRBD2. The CDR3 covers 15 residues. V lost 3 bases, J lost 4 bases, and 9 bases stayed unmatched. Germline V gives CDR1 GTSNPN, CDR2 SVGIG (reference sequence). The entire variable domain, with the rest obtained from reference TRBV30 and TRBJ2-3, is as follows: SQTIHQWPATLVQPVGSPLSLECTVEGTSNPNLYWYRQAAGRGLQLLFYSVGIGQISSEVPQNLSASRPQDRQFILSSKKLLLSDSGFYLCAWSHSGNSADTQYFGPGTRLTVL.